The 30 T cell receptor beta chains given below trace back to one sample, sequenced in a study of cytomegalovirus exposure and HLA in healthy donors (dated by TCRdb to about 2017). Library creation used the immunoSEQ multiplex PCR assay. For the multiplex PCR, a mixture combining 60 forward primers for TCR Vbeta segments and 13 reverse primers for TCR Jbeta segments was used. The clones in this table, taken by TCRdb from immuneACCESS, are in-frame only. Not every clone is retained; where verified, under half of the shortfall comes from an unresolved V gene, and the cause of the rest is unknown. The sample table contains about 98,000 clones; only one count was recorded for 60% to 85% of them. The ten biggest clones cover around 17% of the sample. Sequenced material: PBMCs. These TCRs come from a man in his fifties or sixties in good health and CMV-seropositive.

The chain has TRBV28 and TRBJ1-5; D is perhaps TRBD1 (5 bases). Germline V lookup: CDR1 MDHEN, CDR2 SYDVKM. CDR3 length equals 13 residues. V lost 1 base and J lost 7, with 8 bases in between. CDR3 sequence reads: CASSLSSGQPQHF. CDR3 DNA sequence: TGTGCCAGCAGTTTATCCTCAGGGCAGCCCCAGCATTTT.

This CDR3 reads CATSRVIMTDGNQPQHF. Written as DNA, the CDR3 is TGTGCCACCAGCAGAGTTATAATGACAGACGGCAATCAGCCCCAGCATTTT. This rearrangement joins TRBV15 to TRBJ1-5, with D tentatively TRBD1 (5 bases). Germline V gene lookup returns CDR1 LNHNV and CDR2 YYDKDF (reference sequence). The CDR3 has 17 residues. Trimming took off 1 base at V and 2 bases at J, with 15 bases between the two ends.

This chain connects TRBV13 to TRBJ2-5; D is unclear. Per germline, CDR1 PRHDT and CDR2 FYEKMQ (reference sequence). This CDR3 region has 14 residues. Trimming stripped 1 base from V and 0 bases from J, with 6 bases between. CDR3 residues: CASSLVADQETQYF. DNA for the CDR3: TGTGCCAGCAGCTTAGTGGCGGACCAAGAGACCCAGTACTTC.

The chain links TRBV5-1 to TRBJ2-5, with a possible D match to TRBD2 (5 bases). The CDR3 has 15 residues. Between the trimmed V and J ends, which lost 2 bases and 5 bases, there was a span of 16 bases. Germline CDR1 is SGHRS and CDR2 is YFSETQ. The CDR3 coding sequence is TGCGCCAGCAGCTTCACGGGGAATCCGGTGGAGACCCAGTACTTC. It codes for CASSFTGNPVETQYF.

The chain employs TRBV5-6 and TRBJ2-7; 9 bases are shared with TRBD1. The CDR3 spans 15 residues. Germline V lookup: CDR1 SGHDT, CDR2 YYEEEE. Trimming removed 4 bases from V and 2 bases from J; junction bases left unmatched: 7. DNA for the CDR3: TGTGCCAGCAGCCCCCCCGGACAGGGGACCTACGAGCAGTACTTC. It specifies CASSPPGQGTYEQYF.

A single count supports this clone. The CDR3 coding sequence is TGTGCCAGAAGCATTTCGGACAGGGGGCCCAACGGGGCCAACGTCCTGACTTTC. Translation gives CARSISDRGPNGANVLTF. This rearrangement joins TRBV5-3 to TRBJ2-6; 11 nucleotides agree with TRBD1. TRBV5-3 is sorted into the ORF group, with uncertain function. V shed 4 bases, J shed 4 bases, and the junction held 10 bases outside the gene matches. This CDR3 has 18 residues.

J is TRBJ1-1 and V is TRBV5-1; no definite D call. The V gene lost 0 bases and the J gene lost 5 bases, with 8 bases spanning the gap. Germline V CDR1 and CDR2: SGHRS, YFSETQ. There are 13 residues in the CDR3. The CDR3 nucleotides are TGCGCCAGCAGCTTGGAACGAGATACTGAAGCTTTCTTT. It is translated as CASSLERDTEAFF.

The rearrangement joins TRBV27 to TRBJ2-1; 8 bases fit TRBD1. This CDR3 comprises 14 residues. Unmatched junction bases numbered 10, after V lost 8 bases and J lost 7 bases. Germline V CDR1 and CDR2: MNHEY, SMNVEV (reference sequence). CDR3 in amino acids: CASLRQGSLNEQFF. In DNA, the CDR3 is TGTGCCAGCTTAAGACAGGGGAGTTTGAATGAGCAGTTCTTC.

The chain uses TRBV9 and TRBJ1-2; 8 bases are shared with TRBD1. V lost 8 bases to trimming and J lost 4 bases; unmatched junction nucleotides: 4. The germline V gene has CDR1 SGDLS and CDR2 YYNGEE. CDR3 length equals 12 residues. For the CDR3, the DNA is TGTGCCAGTGGGACAGGAAGCTATGGCTACACCTTC. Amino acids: CASGTGSYGYTF.

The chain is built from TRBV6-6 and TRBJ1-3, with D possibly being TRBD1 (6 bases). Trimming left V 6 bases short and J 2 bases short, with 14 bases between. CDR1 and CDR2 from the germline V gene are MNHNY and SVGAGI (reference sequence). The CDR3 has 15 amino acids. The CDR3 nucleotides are TGTGCCAGCAGCCTCGTAGAGGGGGCTGGAAACACCATATATTTT. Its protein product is CASSLVEGAGNTIYF.

The CDR3 protein is CASSSGLYTGELFF. The CDR3 coding sequence is TGTGCCAGCAGTTCGGGACTGTACACCGGGGAGCTGTTTTTT. This sequence joins TRBV28 and TRBJ2-2; TRBD2 might be the D (6 bases). CDR1 MDHEN and CDR2 SYDVKM come from the germline V gene. Trimming took 4 bases from V and 3 from J, leaving 9 bases between them. CDR3 length: 14 residues. The entire variable domain, with the rest obtained from reference TRBV28 and TRBJ2-2, is as follows: DVKVTQSSRYLVKRTGEKVFLECVQDMDHENMFWYRQDPGLGLRLIYFSYDVKMKEKGDIPEGYSVSREKKERFSLILESASTNQTSMYLCASSSGLYTGELFFGEGSRLTVL.

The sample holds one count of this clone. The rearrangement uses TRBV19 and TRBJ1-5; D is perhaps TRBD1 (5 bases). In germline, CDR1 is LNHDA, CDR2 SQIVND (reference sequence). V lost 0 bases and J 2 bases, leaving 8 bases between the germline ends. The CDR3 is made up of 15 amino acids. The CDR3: CASSIDGGGNQPQHF. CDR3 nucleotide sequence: TGTGCCAGTAGTATAGACGGGGGAGGCAATCAGCCCCAGCATTTT.

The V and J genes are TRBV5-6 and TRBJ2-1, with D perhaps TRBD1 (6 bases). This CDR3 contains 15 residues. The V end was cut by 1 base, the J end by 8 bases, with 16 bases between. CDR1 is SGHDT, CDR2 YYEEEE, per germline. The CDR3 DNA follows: TGTGCCAGCAGCTTGTTTTCAGGGGACATGGATGAGCAGTTCTTC. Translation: CASSLFSGDMDEQFF.

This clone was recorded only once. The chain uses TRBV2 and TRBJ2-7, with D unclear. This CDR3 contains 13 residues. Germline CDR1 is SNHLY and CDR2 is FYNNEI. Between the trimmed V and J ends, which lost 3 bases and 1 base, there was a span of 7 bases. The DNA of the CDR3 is TGTGCCAGCAGTGATGGCGGATCCTACGAGCAGTACTTC. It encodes CASSDGGSYEQYF.

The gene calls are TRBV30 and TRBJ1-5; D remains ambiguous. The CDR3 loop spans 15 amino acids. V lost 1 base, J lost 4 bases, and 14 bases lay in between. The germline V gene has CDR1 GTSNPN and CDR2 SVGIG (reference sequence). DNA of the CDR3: TGTGCCTGGAGTGGGACTCGGGCGGGAAATCAGCCCCAGCATTTT. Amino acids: CAWSGTRAGNQPQHF.

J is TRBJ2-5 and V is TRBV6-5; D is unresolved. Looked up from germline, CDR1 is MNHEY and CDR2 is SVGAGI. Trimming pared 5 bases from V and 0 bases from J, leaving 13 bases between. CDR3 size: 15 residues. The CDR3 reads CASSPRISYQETQYF. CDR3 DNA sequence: TGTGCCAGCAGTCCCAGGATCTCGTACCAAGAGACCCAGTACTTC.

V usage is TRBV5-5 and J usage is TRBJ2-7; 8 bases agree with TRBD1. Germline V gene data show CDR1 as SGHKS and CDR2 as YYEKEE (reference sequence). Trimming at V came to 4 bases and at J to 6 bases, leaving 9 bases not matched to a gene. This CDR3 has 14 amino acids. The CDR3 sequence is CASSKSRTGIEQYF. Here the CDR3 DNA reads TGTGCCAGCAGCAAGTCCCGGACAGGGATCGAGCAGTACTTC.

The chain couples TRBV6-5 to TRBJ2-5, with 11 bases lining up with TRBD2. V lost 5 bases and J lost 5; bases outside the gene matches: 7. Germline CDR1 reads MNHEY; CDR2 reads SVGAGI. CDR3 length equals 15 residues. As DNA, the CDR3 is TGTGCCAGCAGTCGACTAGCGGGGTATCGGGAGACCCAGTACTTC. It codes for CASSRLAGYRETQYF.

The CDR3 DNA is TGTGCCAGCATTCGGACAGGGGTGGACACCGGGGAGCTGTTTTTT. This translates into CASIRTGVDTGELFF. This chain links TRBV2 with TRBJ2-2; 9 positions match TRBD1. The germline V gene encodes CDR1 SNHLY and CDR2 FYNNEI. CDR3 length equals 15 residues. With 7 bases clipped from V and 3 bases from J, the junction kept 6 bases outside the gene matches.

This chain's CDR3 is CASSFQGTNTGELFF. Written as DNA, the CDR3 is TGTGCCAGCAGTTTCCAGGGAACGAACACCGGGGAGCTGTTTTTT. The V and J genes are TRBV28 and TRBJ2-2; tentatively, D is TRBD1 (5 bases). This CDR3 contains 15 residues. Looked up from germline, CDR1 is MDHEN and CDR2 is SYDVKM. V lost 3 bases and J lost 0, with 8 bases in between.

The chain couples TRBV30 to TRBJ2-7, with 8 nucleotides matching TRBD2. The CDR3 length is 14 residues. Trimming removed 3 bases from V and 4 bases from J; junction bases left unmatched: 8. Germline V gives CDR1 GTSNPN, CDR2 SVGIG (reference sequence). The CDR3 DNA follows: TGTGCCTGGAGCCGGGGGGGTGAGTGGTACGAGCAGTACTTC. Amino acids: CAWSRGGEWYEQYF.

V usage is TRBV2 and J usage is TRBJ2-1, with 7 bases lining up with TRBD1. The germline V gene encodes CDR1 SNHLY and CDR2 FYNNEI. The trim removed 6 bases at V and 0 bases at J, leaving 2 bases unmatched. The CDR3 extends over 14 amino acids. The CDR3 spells CASRDRSSYNEQFF. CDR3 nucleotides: TGTGCCAGCAGGGACAGGAGCTCCTACAATGAGCAGTTCTTC.

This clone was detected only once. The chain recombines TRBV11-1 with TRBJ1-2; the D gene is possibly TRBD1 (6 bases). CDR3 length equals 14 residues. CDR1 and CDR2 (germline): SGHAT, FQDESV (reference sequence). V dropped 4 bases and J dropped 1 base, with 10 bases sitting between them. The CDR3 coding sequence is TGTGCCAGCAGCTCGGGGACAAATAACTATGGCTACACCTTC. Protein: CASSSGTNNYGYTF.

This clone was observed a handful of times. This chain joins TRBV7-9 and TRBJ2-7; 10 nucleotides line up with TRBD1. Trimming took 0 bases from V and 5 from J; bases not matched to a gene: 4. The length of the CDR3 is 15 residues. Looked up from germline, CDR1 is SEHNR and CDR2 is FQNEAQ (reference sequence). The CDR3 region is CASSLADRGRNEQYF. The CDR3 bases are TGTGCCAGCAGCTTAGCGGACAGGGGGAGAAACGAGCAGTACTTC.

For the CDR3, the DNA is TGTGCCATCAGTGAACCTGCGGGGGGGCCCGGGGAGCTGTTTTTT. This codes for CAISEPAGGPGELFF. V and J are TRBV10-3 and TRBJ2-2; TRBD2 aligns across 9 bases. V was clipped by 3 bases and J by 6 bases; unmatched bases: 5. Germline V CDR1 and CDR2: ENHRY, SYGVKD. CDR3 size: 15 residues.

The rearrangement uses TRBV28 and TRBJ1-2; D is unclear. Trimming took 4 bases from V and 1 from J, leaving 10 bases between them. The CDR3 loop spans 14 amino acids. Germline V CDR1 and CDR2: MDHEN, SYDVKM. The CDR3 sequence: CASSSGTSNYGYTF. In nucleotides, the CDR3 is TGTGCCAGCAGTTCTGGCACCAGTAACTATGGCTACACCTTC.

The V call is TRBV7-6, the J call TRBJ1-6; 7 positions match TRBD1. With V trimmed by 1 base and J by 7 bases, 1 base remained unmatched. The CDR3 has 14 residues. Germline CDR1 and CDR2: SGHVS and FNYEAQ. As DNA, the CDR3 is TGTGCCAGCAGCTTAGAAGGGGGCAATTCACCCCTCCACTTT. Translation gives CASSLEGGNSPLHF. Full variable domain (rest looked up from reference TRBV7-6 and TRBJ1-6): GAGVSQSPRYKVTKRGQDVALRCDPISGHVSLYWYRQALGQGPEFLTYFNYEAQQDKSGLPNDRFSAERPEGSISTLTIQRTEQRDSAMYRCASSLEGGNSPLHFGNGTRLTVT.

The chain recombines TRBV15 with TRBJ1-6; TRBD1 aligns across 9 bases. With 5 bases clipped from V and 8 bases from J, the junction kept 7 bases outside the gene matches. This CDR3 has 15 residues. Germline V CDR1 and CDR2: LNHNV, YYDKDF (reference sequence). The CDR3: CATSRTGEFYSPLHF. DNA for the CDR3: TGTGCCACCAGCCGGACAGGGGAGTTTTATTCACCCCTCCACTTT. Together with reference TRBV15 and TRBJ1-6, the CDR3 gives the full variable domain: DAMVIQNPRYQVTQFGKPVTLSCSQTLNHNVMYWYQQKSSQAPKLLFHYYDKDFNNEADTPDNFQSRRPNTSFCFLDIRSPGLGDTAMYLCATSRTGEFYSPLHFGNGTRLTVT.

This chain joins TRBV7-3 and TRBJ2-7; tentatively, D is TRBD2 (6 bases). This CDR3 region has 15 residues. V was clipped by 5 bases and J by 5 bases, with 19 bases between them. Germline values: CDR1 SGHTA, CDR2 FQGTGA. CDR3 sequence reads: CASSLGHGGTHEQYF. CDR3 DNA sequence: TGTGCCAGCAGCCTCGGGCACGGGGGTACACACGAGCAGTACTTC.

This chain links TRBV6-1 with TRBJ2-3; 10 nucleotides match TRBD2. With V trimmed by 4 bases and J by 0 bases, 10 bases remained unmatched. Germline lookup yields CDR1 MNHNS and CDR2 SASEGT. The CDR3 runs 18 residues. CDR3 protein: CASSASSGGLSSTDTQYF. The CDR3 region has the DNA TGTGCCAGCAGTGCCTCTAGCGGGGGCCTCTCTAGCACAGATACGCAGTATTTT.